The clone carrying this TCR beta chain has ten or more counts. This record belongs to a study of T-cell reconstitution after alpha-beta-depleted transplantation in children. During its preparation, the TCRbeta library received unique molecular identifiers. Via MiXCR, TCRdb re-called the PCR reads, giving one row per CDR3 protein. The sample carries around 960,000 distinct CDR3 sequences, 25% to 35% recorded once. Trimming took off 4 bases at V and 4 bases at J, with 14 bases between the two ends. Germline V gene data show CDR1 as SNHLY and CDR2 as FYNNEI. This CDR3 spans 14 amino acids. This chain joins TRBV2 and TRBJ2-7, with D possibly being TRBD1 (6 bases). This TCR derives from a boy under two years old who had a stem cell transplant for SCID, so the T cells may come from the graft donor. Sequenced material: PBMCs, mostly from graft donor cells, taken 360 days after TCRalphabeta/CD19-depleted stem cell transplant. The CDR3: CASSVPRGWYEQYF. The DNA for the CDR3 is TGTGCCAGCAGTGTTCCCAGGGGTTGGTACGAGCAGTACTTC.